This T cell receptor (beta chain) was sequenced during a study of graft-versus-host responses after intestinal transplantation. At the level of the study: Among the recipients, all got anti-thymocyte globulin induction and then tacrolimus and steroids for 2 to 3 years.

There are 13 residues in the CDR3. Germline assignment: CDR1 SGHTA and CDR2 FQGNSA. V lost 9 bases, J lost 4 bases, and 13 bases lay in between. TCRdb keeps only in-frame clones here, not all; method: immunoSEQ multiplex PCR. The sample has fewer than 30,000 clones; around 94% are singletons. Remarks on this clone: Its antigen is unknown.

Study-level findings and limits: Ileal or blood samples showed some GvH clones first, and such clones were also found in recipient marrow. Allografts from individuals with graft-donor T cell macrochimerism displayed high graft-versus-host to host-versus-graft clonal ratios.

The rearrangement joins TRBV7-2 to TRBJ2-1; possibly TRBD2 for D (6 bases). The TCR was taken from a human patient who received an intestinal transplant, so some T cells may come from the graft donor. The material sequenced was PBMCs, taken just over 65 days after intestinal transplant. The CDR3: CARWDLIYNEQFF. The CDR3 nucleotides are TGTGCCAGGTGGGACTTAATTTACAATGAGCAGTTCTTC.